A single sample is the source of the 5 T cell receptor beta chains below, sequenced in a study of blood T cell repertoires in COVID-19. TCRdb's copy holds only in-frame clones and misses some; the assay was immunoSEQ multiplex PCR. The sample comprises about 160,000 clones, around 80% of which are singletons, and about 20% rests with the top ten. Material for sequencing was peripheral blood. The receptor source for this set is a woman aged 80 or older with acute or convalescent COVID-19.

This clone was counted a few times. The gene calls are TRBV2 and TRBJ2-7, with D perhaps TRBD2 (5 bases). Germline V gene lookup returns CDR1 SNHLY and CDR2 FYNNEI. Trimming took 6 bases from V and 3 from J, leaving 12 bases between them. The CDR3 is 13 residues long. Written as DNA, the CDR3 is TGTGCCAGCAGCCAGGAGGCGCACTACGAGCAGTACTTC. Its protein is CASSQEAHYEQYF.

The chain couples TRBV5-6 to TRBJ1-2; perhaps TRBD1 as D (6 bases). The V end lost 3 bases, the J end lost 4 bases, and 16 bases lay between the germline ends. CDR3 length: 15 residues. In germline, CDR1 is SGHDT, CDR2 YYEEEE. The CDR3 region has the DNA TGTGCCAGCAGCTCCGAGGGTCACAGGGCCTATGGCTACACCTTC. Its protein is CASSSEGHRAYGYTF.

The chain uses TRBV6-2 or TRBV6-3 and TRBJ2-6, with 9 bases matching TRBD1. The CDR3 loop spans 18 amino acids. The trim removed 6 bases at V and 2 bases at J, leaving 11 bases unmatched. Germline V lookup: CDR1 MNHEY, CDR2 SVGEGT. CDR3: CASSYPGTGFPGANVLTF. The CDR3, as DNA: TGTGCCAGCAGCTATCCCGGGACAGGGTTCCCTGGGGCCAACGTCCTGACTTTC.

The CDR3 here is CASRGGRALGELFF. CDR3 nucleotides: TGTGCCAGTCGCGGCGGGAGGGCCCTCGGGGAGCTGTTTTTT. The chain couples TRBV19 to TRBJ2-2, with 9 positions matching TRBD2. The germline CDR1 and CDR2 sequences are LNHDA and SQIVND (reference sequence). The CDR3 covers 14 residues. V trimming: 8 bases; J trimming: 7 bases; junction bases outside the gene matches: 8.

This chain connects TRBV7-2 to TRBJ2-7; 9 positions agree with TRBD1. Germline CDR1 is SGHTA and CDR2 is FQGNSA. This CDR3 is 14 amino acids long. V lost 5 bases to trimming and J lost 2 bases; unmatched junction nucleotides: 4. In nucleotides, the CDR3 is TGTGCCAGCAGCCCCCGGACAGGGGCCTACGAGCAGTACTTC. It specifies CASSPRTGAYEQYF.